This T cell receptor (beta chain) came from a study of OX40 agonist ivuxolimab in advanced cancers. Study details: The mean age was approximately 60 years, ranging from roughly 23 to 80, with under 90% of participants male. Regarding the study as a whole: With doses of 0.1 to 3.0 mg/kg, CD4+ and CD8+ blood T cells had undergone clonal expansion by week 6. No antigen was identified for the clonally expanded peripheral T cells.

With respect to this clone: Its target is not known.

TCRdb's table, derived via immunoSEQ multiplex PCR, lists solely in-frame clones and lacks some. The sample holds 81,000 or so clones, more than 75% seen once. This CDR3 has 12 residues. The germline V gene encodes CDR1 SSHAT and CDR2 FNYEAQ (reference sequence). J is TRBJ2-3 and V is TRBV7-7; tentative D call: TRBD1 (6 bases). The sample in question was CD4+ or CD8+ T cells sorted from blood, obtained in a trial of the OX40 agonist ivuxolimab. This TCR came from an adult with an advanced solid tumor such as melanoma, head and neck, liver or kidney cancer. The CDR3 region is CASASRGDTQYF. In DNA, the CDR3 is TGTGCTAGCGCATCGAGGGGGGATACGCAGTATTTT.